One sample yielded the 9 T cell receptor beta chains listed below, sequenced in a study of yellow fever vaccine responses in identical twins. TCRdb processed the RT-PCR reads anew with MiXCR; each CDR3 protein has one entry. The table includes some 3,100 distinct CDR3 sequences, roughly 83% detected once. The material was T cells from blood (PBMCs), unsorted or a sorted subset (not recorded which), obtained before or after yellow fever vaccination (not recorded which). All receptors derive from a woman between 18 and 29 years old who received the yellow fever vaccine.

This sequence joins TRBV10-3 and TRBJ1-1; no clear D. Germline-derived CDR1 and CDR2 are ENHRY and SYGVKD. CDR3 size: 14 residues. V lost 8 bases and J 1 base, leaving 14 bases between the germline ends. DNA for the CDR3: TGTGCCATCCGAAGGACTCGGGAGAACACTGAAGCTTTCTTT. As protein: CAIRRTRENTEAFF.

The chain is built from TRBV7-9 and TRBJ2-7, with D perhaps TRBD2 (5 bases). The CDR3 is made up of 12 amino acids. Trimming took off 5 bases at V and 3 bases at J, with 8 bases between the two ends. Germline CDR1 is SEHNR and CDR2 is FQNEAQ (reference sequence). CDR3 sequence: CASSNRDYEQYF. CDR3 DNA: TGTGCCAGCAGCAACCGGGACTACGAGCAGTACTTC.

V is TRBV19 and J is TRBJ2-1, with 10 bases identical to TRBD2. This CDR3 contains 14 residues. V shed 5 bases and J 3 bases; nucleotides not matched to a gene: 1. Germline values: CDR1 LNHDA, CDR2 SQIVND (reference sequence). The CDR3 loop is CASSGTSDYNEQFF. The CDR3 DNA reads TGTGCCAGTAGTGGGACTAGCGACTACAATGAGCAGTTCTTC.

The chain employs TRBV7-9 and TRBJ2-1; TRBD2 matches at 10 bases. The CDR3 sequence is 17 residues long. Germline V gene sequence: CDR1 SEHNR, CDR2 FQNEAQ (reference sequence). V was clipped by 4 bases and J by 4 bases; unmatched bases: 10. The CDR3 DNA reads TGTGCCAGCAGCTACCCCCGCACTAGCGGGAATTACAATGAGCAGTTCTTC. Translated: CASSYPRTSGNYNEQFF.

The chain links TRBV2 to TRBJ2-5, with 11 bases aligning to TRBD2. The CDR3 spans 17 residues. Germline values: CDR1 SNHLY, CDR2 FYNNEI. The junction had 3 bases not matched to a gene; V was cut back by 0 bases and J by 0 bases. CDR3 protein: CASSEASGGANQETQYF. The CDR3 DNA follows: TGTGCCAGCAGTGAAGCTAGCGGGGGGGCCAACCAAGAGACCCAGTACTTC.

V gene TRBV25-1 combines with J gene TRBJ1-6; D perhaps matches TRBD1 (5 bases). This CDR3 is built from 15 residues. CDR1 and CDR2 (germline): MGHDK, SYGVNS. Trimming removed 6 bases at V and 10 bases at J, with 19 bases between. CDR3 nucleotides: TGTGCCAGCAGATGTGTTTACGGGGGAGGCTCACCCCTCCACTTT. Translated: CASRCVYGGGSPLHF.

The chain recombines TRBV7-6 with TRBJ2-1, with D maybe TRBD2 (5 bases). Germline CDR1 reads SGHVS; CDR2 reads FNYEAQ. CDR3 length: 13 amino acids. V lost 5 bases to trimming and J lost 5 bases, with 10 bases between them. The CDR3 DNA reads TGTGCCAGCAGCAAGGGAGAAAACAATGAGCAGTTCTTC. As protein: CASSKGENNEQFF.

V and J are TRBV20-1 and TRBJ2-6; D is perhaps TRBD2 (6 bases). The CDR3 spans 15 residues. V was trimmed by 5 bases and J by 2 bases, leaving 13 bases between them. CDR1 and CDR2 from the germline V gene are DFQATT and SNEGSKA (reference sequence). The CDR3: CSADPSGAGANVLTF. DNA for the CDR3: TGCAGTGCTGACCCCTCGGGGGCTGGGGCCAACGTCCTGACTTTC.

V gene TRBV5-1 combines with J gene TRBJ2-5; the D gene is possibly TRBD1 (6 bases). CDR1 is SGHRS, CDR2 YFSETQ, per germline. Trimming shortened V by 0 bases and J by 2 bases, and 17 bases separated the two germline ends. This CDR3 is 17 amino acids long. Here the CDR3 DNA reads TGCGCCAGCAGCTTGGATTCTGGGGGCGATTCGCAAGAGACCCAGTACTTC. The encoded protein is CASSLDSGGDSQETQYF.